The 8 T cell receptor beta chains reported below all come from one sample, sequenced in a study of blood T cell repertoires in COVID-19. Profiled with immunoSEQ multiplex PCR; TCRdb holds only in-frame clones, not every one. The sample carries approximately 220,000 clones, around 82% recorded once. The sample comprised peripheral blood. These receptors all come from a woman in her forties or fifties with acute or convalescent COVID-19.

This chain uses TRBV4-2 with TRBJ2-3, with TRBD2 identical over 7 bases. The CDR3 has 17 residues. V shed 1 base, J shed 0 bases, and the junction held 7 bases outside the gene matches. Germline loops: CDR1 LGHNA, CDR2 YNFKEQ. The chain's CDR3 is CASSQVGAGTSTDTQYF. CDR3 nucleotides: TGTGCCAGCAGCCAAGTTGGAGCGGGAACTAGCACAGATACGCAGTATTTT.

In DNA form, the CDR3 reads TGCAGCGTCTCAGGGACAGGGTTCCCCCTCTCCTACGAGCAGTACTTC. The encoded protein is CSVSGTGFPLSYEQYF. V is TRBV29-1 and J is TRBJ2-7, with 9 positions matching TRBD1. Per the germline V gene, CDR1 is SQVTM and CDR2 is ANQGSEA. The CDR3 has 16 residues. The V and J ends lost 6 bases and 0 bases, in that order; junction bases with no gene match: 12.

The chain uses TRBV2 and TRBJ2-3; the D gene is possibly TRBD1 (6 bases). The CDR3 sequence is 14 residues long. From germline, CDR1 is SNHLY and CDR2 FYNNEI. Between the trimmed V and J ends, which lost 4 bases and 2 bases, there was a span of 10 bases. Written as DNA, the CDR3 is TGTGCCAGCAGTGGGACAGCTAACACAGATACGCAGTATTTT. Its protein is CASSGTANTDTQYF. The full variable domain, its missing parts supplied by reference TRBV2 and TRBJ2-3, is EPEVTQTPSHQVTQMGQEVILRCVPISNHLYFYWYRQILGQKVEFLVSFYNNEISEKSEIFDDQFSVERPDGSNFTLKIRSTKLEDSAMYFCASSGTANTDTQYFGPGTRLTVL.

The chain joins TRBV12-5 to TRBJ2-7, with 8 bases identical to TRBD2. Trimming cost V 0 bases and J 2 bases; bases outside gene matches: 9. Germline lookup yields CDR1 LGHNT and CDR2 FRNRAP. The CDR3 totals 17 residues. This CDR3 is CASGLVLSGSGPYEQYF. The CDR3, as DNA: TGTGCTAGTGGTTTGGTCTTGAGCGGGAGTGGTCCCTACGAGCAGTACTTC.

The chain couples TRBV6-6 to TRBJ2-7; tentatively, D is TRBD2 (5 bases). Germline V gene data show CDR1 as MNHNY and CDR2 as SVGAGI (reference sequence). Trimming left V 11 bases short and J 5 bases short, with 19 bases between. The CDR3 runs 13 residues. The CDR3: CASTGRQRDEQYF. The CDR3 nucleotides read TGTGCCTCCACGGGCCGGCAGAGGGACGAGCAGTACTTC.

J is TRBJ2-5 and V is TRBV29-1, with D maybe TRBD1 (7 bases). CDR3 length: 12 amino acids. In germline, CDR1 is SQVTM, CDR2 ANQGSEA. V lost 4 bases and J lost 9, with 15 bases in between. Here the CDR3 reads CSVAGGGLAQYF. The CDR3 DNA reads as TGCAGCGTTGCAGGGGGAGGATTGGCCCAGTACTTC.

CDR3: CASSSGYRDEQYF. The CDR3 nucleotides read TGTGCCAGCAGCTCAGGGTATAGGGACGAGCAGTACTTC. This chain links TRBV7-9 with TRBJ2-7, with D tentatively TRBD1 (5 bases). The germline V gene has CDR1 SEHNR and CDR2 FQNEAQ (reference sequence). V shed 4 bases and J shed 5 bases, with 12 bases lying between them. The CDR3 runs 13 residues.

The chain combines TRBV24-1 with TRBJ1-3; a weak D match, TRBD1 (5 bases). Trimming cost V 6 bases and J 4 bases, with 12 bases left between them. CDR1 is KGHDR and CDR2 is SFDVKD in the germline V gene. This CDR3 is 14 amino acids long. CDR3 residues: CATSTREEGNTIYF. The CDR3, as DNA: TGTGCCACCAGTACCAGGGAGGAAGGAAACACCATATATTTT.